This T cell receptor (beta chain) was sequenced during a study of T-cell reconstitution after alpha-beta-depleted transplantation in children. Using unique molecular identifiers, the investigators prepared the TCRbeta library. MiXCR, applied by TCRdb to the PCR reads, yields one record per CDR3 protein. The sample contains 260,000 or so distinct CDR3 sequences, around 11% of which appear only once. This clonotype was detected many times. There are 13 residues in the CDR3. With 6 bases clipped from V and 8 bases from J, the junction kept 6 bases outside the gene matches. Germline CDR1 is DFQATT and CDR2 is SNEGSKA (reference sequence).

The receptor's source is a human donor who donated a stem cell graft to a child with acute lymphoblastic leukemia. V gene TRBV20-1 combines with J gene TRBJ1-3, with 11 bases matching TRBD1. The sample consisted of PBMCs from the stem cell graft donor, taken from the stem cell graft. The CDR3 spells CSARDRGSYTIYF. The DNA of the CDR3 is TGCAGTGCGCGGGACAGGGGGTCCTACACCATATATTTT.